The entry that follows covers one TCR beta chain sequence. These data are taken from a study of blood T cell repertoires in COVID-19. Background on the study: Spain, Italy and the United States supplied samples that represented acute and convalescent COVID-19. T cells, B-cell-depleted T cells, or PBMCs supplied cDNA or gDNA.

In the original processing: Reference gene primers were amplified, and this amplification served to estimate nucleated cell counts. This table comes from immunoSEQ multiplex PCR, and its TCRdb copy is limited to in-frame clones, with some not included. Clone size and V and J calls were adopted from that table, with D and trimming inferred from the DNA. The data hold about 380,000 clones, with 75% to 90% observed a single time. Sequenced material: peripheral blood. The clonotype originates from a woman under 30 with acute or convalescent COVID-19.

CDR3 protein: CATSDFRTGRGYTF. The CDR3 nucleotides are TGTGCCACCAGTGATTTCCGGACAGGTCGTGGCTACACCTTC. This chain uses TRBV24-1 with TRBJ1-2; TRBD1 agrees at 7 bases. The CDR3 extends over 14 amino acids. Germline CDR1 is KGHDR and CDR2 is SFDVKD. V lost 1 base and J lost 7; bases outside the gene matches: 5.